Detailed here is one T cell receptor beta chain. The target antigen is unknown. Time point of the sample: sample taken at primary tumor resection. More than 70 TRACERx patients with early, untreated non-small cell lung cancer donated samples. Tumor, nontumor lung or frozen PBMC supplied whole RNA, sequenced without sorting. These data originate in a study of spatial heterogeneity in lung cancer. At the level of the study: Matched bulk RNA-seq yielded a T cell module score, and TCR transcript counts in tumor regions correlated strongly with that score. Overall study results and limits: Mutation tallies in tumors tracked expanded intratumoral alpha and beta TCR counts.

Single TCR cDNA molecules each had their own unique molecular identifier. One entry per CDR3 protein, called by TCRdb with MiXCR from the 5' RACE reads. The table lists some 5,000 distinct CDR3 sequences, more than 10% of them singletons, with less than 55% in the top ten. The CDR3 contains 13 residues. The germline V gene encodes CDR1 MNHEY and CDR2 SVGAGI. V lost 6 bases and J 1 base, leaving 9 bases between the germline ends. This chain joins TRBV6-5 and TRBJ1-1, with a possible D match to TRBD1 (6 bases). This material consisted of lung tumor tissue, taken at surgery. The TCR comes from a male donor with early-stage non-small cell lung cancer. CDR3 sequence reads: CASRGGRNTEAFF. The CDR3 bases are TGTGCCAGCAGAGGGGGACGGAACACTGAAGCTTTCTTT.